The following is a T cell receptor beta chain sequence with its context. Antigen specificity is unknown. Germline values: CDR1 SGHTA, CDR2 FQGNSA. The V and J ends lost 5 bases and 0 bases respectively, with 11 bases between them. CDR3 length equals 15 residues. Each sample had roughly 10^5 TCR templates assayed. The data were produced by immunoSEQ multiplex PCR, yet TCRdb's version contains in-frame clones alone and is incomplete. The data hold 60,000 to 70,000 clones, with 88% observed a single time. The data were obtained in a study of siplizumab effects on memory and regulatory T cells. Study observations and caveats: Tregs proliferating in siplizumab cultures lacked confirmation of their suppressive function. About 80-95% of proliferating CD4+ or CD8+ clones had no assignable naive or memory phenotype. Apparently key alloresponse contributors, naive T cells also seemed more diverse than memory cells.

The V call is TRBV7-2, the J call TRBJ1-3; D is unresolved. The origin of this receptor is a human donor in good health. Sequencing used Tregs sorted from blood. CDR3 DNA: TGTGCCAGCAGCCCTCGACGGTTCTCTGGAAACACCATATATTTT. Encoded protein: CASSPRRFSGNTIYF.